Each of the 7 T cell receptor beta chains below was sequenced from the same sample in a study of neurological immune-mediated disorders. TCRdb itself ran the 5' RACE reads through MiXCR, one entry per CDR3 protein. This sample has around 55,000 distinct CDR3 sequences; 3.5% to 4% occur once, and the top ten carry about 2%. The specimen was CD4+ T cells from blood. These receptors were obtained from a middle-aged woman with multiple sclerosis.

The table lists this clonotype with many counts. The CDR3 is CSAKMGGGTHGYTF. As DNA, the CDR3 is TGCAGTGCTAAGATGGGGGGGGGAACTCATGGCTACACCTTC. This rearrangement joins TRBV20-1 to TRBJ1-2; the D gene is possibly TRBD1 (5 bases). V was clipped by 4 bases and J by 6 bases, with 18 bases between them. Germline V CDR1 and CDR2: DFQATT, SNEGSKA (reference sequence). The CDR3 is 14 amino acids.

This clonotype was observed many times. This rearrangement joins TRBV21-1 to TRBJ2-4; the D segment call TRBD1 is taken from the table without a DNA check. TRBV21-1 is assigned pseudogene status. CDR3 length: 15 residues. This CDR3 reads CASSSRSTGERFQYF. The CDR3 DNA reads TGTGCCAGCAGCTCTCGGTCCACAGGTGAAAGGTTTCAGTACTTC.

This clonotype has at least ten counts. The rearrangement links TRBV6-1 to TRBJ1-5; tentative D call: TRBD1 (6 bases). CDR3 length equals 18 residues. V lost 5 bases to trimming and J lost 0 bases, with 20 bases between them. Germline V gene sequence: CDR1 MNHNS, CDR2 SASEGT. The CDR3 region has the DNA TGTGCCAGCAGTAAATTTCGGGGGGCCCGGGATAGCAATCAGCCCCAGCATTTT. Translation gives CASSKFRGARDSNQPQHF.

The table lists this clonotype with many counts. The rearrangement joins TRBV10-3 to TRBJ1-1; 7 bases fit TRBD1. J gave up 1 base and V 2 bases, and 7 bases lay outside the gene matches. The CDR3 runs 16 residues. Germline V CDR1 and CDR2: ENHRY, SYGVKD. CDR3 nucleotides: TGTGCCATCAGTGAGAGAGGGGGCAATACGAACACTGAAGCTTTCTTT. Translation: CAISERGGNTNTEAFF.

This clonotype has ten or more counts. The chain recombines TRBV20-1 with TRBJ2-3, with 10 bases that match TRBD2. The CDR3 is 15 residues long. J lost 7 bases, V lost 5 bases, and 12 bases had no gene match. Per the germline V gene, CDR1 is DFQATT and CDR2 is SNEGSKA (reference sequence). CDR3: CSAGLRAGGPHTQYF. The DNA of the CDR3 is TGCAGTGCTGGCCTTAGAGCGGGGGGGCCCCATACGCAGTATTTT.

In its sample, this clonotype was seen many times. This CDR3 reads CASSTGGSAEAFF. For the CDR3, the DNA is TGTGCCAGCAGCACTGGGGGAAGCGCTGAAGCTTTCTTT. The chain carries TRBV7-9 and TRBJ1-1; the D gene is possibly TRBD1 (5 bases). CDR1 and CDR2 (germline): SEHNR, FQNEAQ (reference sequence). The CDR3 is made up of 13 amino acids. V was shortened by 5 bases and J by 6 bases, with 13 bases between the two germline ends.

This clonotype was detected many times. The rearrangement links TRBV5-1 to TRBJ1-2, with 8 bases aligning to TRBD1. Unmatched junction bases numbered 7, after V lost 3 bases and J lost 0 bases. This CDR3 has 16 amino acids. The germline CDR1 and CDR2 sequences are SGHRS and YFSETQ. For the CDR3, the DNA is TGCGCCAGCAGCTGGGGGCGGGACAGGTCTAACTATGGCTACACCTTC. Translated, it gives CASSWGRDRSNYGYTF.